This passage covers 8 T cell receptor beta chains from one sample sequenced in a study of T cell responses to AZD1222 COVID-19 vaccine. Generated by immunoSEQ multiplex PCR, the TCRdb table keeps only in-frame clones and is missing some. The sample lists roughly 130,000 clones; 80% to 90% were seen once. The sample was peripheral blood, taken on day 0 of AZD1222 vaccination. The origin of the receptors is an adult in good health.

The V call is TRBV11-1, the J call TRBJ2-7; D is unclear. There are 15 residues in the CDR3. Per germline, CDR1 SGHAT and CDR2 FQDESV (reference sequence). V was shortened by 7 bases and J by 1 base, with 17 bases between the two germline ends. The chain's CDR3 is CASTPDVYLSYEQYF. In DNA form, the CDR3 reads TGTGCCAGCACACCGGACGTCTACTTATCCTACGAGCAGTACTTC.

The chain uses TRBV28 and TRBJ1-2, with 8 nucleotides matching TRBD1. Germline V gives CDR1 MDHEN, CDR2 SYDVKM. The CDR3 is 16 amino acids. Trimming took 6 bases from V and 3 from J; bases not matched to a gene: 12. In DNA form, the CDR3 reads TGTGCCAGCAGGGCTCCTCGTGGACAGGGAGACTATGGCTACACCTTC. It translates to CASRAPRGQGDYGYTF.

The chain uses TRBV5-4 and TRBJ2-7; tentative D call: TRBD1 (7 bases). The CDR3 is made up of 15 amino acids. Germline V gives CDR1 SGHNT, CDR2 YYREEE (reference sequence). V was shortened by 1 base and J by 2 bases, with 13 bases between the two germline ends. In nucleotides, the CDR3 is TGTGCCAGCAGCTTGACGCAGGGGGGTCCCTACGAGCAGTACTTC. Translation: CASSLTQGGPYEQYF.

This chain uses TRBV6-6 with TRBJ1-2, with TRBD1 identical over 7 bases. Losses at the gene ends were 6 bases for V and 5 bases for J; bases not matched to a gene: 9. This CDR3 contains 14 residues. The germline V gene encodes CDR1 MNHNY and CDR2 SVGAGI (reference sequence). The DNA of the CDR3 is TGTGCCAGCAGCAATCCCGGGACAGAATATGGCTACACCTTC. Translated, it gives CASSNPGTEYGYTF.

The rearrangement joins TRBV2 to TRBJ2-3; 10 positions agree with TRBD2. Germline V gene sequence: CDR1 SNHLY, CDR2 FYNNEI. V shed 2 bases, J shed 7 bases, and the junction held 9 bases outside the gene matches. The CDR3 runs to 16 residues. The CDR3 protein is CASSEIKRGGPHTQYF. For the CDR3, the DNA is TGTGCCAGCAGTGAAATTAAGCGGGGGGGCCCCCATACGCAGTATTTT.

The chain has TRBV7-8 and TRBJ2-3; the match to TRBD2 covers 8 bases. Germline values: CDR1 SGHVS, CDR2 FQNEAQ. CDR3 length: 11 amino acids. With 5 bases clipped from V and 15 bases from J, the junction kept 7 bases outside the gene matches. As DNA, the CDR3 is TGTGCCAGCAGCCCCGGGACTAGTACATATTTT. Residues: CASSPGTSTYF.

The chain links TRBV25-1 to TRBJ2-5; possibly TRBD1 or TRBD2 for D (6 bases each). The germline V gene encodes CDR1 MGHDK and CDR2 SYGVNS. Trimming removed 4 bases at V and 5 bases at J, with 17 bases between. The length of the CDR3 is 15 residues. In DNA form, the CDR3 reads TGTGCCAGCAGTGGGCAGTGGGGGGCGGGTGAGACCCAGTACTTC. Protein product: CASSGQWGAGETQYF.

The V call is TRBV2, the J call TRBJ1-3, with TRBD1 matching 8 bases. The trim removed 6 bases at V and 2 bases at J, leaving 3 bases unmatched. Germline CDR1 is SNHLY and CDR2 is FYNNEI. The CDR3 loop spans 14 amino acids. CDR3 bases: TGTGCCAGCAGCCAGGGGGCGACTGGAAACACCATATATTTT. Protein: CASSQGATGNTIYF.